This entry is about one T cell receptor (beta chain). The data are from a study of blood T cell repertoires in COVID-19. About the study: Acute and convalescent COVID-19 specimens originated in the United States, Italy and Spain.

This CDR3 has 14 amino acids. The germline V and J ends were trimmed by 5 bases and 7 bases, with 17 bases remaining between them. Germline V CDR1 and CDR2: SGHVS, FQNEAQ. Assay used: immunoSEQ multiplex PCR; TCRdb lists only in-frame clones, some missing. Among roughly 180,000 clones listed, 70% to 85% were seen once. The TCR originated in a man older than 75 with COVID-19, enrolled during active disease. This sequence joins TRBV7-8 and TRBJ1-2; no definite D call. The sample taken for sequencing was peripheral blood. CDR3 coding DNA: TGTGCCAGCAGCCCCCCGGTTCAACCGGGTGGCTACACCTTC. This translates into CASSPPVQPGGYTF.